This TCR beta chain was retrieved from a study of identical twins. This clonotype has just a few counts. CDR3 length: 11 residues. V shed 8 bases and J shed 6 bases, with 10 bases lying between them. Germline loops: CDR1 MGHRA, CDR2 YSYEKL. MiXCR, run by TCRdb on the 5' RACE reads, gives a single entry per CDR3 protein. The sample includes around 250,000 distinct CDR3 sequences, 5.5% to 7.5% of them seen just once. The data also belong to a second study, concerning T cells expressing NK-cell markers. That paper adds: Where a few donors were concerned, these clonotypes also led the CD3+CD56-NKG2C+ fraction.

The clonotype was recovered from a woman aged 18-35 years in good health. This chain uses TRBV4-1 with TRBJ1-1; D remains ambiguous. The sample comprised CD8+ T cells sorted from blood. Here the CDR3 reads CASEEGAEAFF. The CDR3 bases are TGCGCCAGCGAAGAAGGCGCTGAAGCTTTCTTT.